This TCR beta chain was sequenced for a study of Ad26.COV2.S vaccination and SARS-CoV-2 variants. Overall study results and limits: Placebo recipients trailed vaccine recipients in spike-specific TCR breadth.

V lost 4 bases and J 2 bases, leaving 12 bases between the germline ends. Germline assignment: CDR1 ENHRY and CDR2 SYGVKD. This CDR3 region has 14 residues. Treatment specified: around 19 received Ad26.COV2.S at low or high dose, single or two shots; about 5 received placebo; per-sample allocation not given. Sampling was done on day 63 after the first vaccine or placebo injection. Assay used: immunoSEQ multiplex PCR; TCRdb lists only in-frame clones, some missing. The sample yields hundreds of thousands of clones, around 89% seen once. About this clone itself: Its specificity is unknown.

This sequence was found in a person between 18 and 65 years old who received the Ad26.COV2.S COVID-19 vaccine or a placebo. The chain uses TRBV10-3 and TRBJ2-7, with a possible D match to TRBD2 (5 bases). The sequencing used peripheral blood, collected in a trial of Ad26.COV2.S vaccine versus placebo. The CDR3: CAISATGMTYEQYF. CDR3 coding DNA: TGTGCCATCAGTGCCACGGGGATGACCTACGAGCAGTACTTC.